Presented here are 17 T cell receptor beta chains from one specimen sequenced in a study of blood T cells in healthy people across ages. The authors ran a second PCR of roughly 7 to 11 cycles using a sample-barcoded 5' primer and a J-beta primer mix. TCRdb reprocessed the 5' RACE reads via MiXCR and lists one record per CDR3 protein. The table lists around 1,500,000 distinct CDR3 sequences, approximately 30% of them singletons. Sequencing used blood. All receptors come from a young woman in good health.

This chain connects TRBV18 to TRBJ2-5, with a possible D match to TRBD2 (6 bases). V lost 6 bases and J lost 4, with 12 bases in between. CDR3 length: 13 residues. Per the germline V gene, CDR1 is KGHSH and CDR2 is LQKENI. As DNA, the CDR3 is TGTGCCAGCTCGCCGCTAGCGTCAGAGACCCAGTACTTC. Protein: CASSPLASETQYF.

The chain recombines TRBV12-3 or TRBV12-4 with TRBJ2-1; either TRBD1 or TRBD2 may fit D (5 bases each). CDR3 length equals 13 residues. Trimming took off 5 bases at V and 9 bases at J, with 14 bases between the two ends. The CDR3 here is CASSRRDPIEQFF. CDR3 nucleotides: TGTGCCAGCAGTCGCCGGGACCCCATTGAGCAGTTCTTC.

The chain employs TRBV9 and TRBJ2-1, with D perhaps being TRBD1 or TRBD2 (5 bases each). Trimming took off 4 bases at V and 5 bases at J, with 7 bases between the two ends. Per germline, CDR1 SGDLS and CDR2 YYNGEE. This CDR3 has 12 amino acids. The CDR3 loop is CASSSGHNEQFF. CDR3 nucleotides: TGTGCCAGCAGCTCGGGGCACAATGAGCAGTTCTTC.

V and J are TRBV7-9 and TRBJ2-2, with TRBD1 identical over 9 bases. J was trimmed by 5 bases and V by 5 bases; bases with no gene match: 6. CDR1 is SEHNR and CDR2 is FQNEAQ in the germline V gene (reference sequence). This CDR3 region has 15 residues. In DNA form, the CDR3 reads TGTGCCAGCAGCCAACTACAGGGGGCAACCGGGGAGCTGTTTTTT. It codes for CASSQLQGATGELFF.

This clonotype was observed many times. The chain joins TRBV28 to TRBJ2-7; perhaps TRBD1 as D (6 bases). CDR1 and CDR2 from the germline V gene are MDHEN and SYDVKM. Trimming cost V 9 bases and J 6 bases, with 18 bases left between them. This CDR3 contains 13 residues. The CDR3 DNA sequence: TGTGCCAGTTCCTGGGGGAAAGGGGGCGAGCAGTACTTC. It specifies CASSWGKGGEQYF.

Note on this clonotype: Given a much more abundant clone one base away, this may be a read error. V and J are TRBV7-2 and TRBJ1-2; TRBD1 might be the D (5 bases). Trimming cost V 5 bases and J 4 bases, with 8 bases left between them. Germline-derived CDR1 and CDR2 are SGHTA and FQGNSA. CDR3 length: 12 residues. CDR3 nucleotide sequence: TGTGCCAGCAGCCATGGGGGCTATGGCTACACCTTC. It specifies CASSHGGYGYTF.

This clonotype was recorded a few times. The rearrangement uses TRBV4-3 and TRBJ1-4, with a weak D call TRBD1 (5 bases). CDR3 length equals 14 residues. Germline V gene lookup returns CDR1 LGHNA and CDR2 YSLEER. V gave up 6 bases and J gave up 4 bases, with 12 bases separating them. The CDR3 region has the DNA TGCGCCAGCAGTCCCGGGACTGATAATGAAAAACTGTTTTTT. Residues: CASSPGTDNEKLFF.

This chain connects TRBV7-2 to TRBJ2-5; TRBD2 aligns across 7 bases. The CDR3 runs to 15 residues. The J segment lost 1 base and the V segment lost 7 bases, leaving 9 bases of the junction unmatched. Germline lookup yields CDR1 SGHTA and CDR2 FQGNSA. Here the CDR3 reads CASTWGTILQETQYF. CDR3 DNA sequence: TGTGCCAGCACTTGGGGGACTATCCTCCAAGAGACCCAGTACTTC.

The J gene is TRBJ1-4, the V gene TRBV28; a weak D match, TRBD1 (6 bases). The V end was cut by 5 bases, the J end by 5 bases, with 12 bases between. The germline V gene has CDR1 MDHEN and CDR2 SYDVKM. The CDR3 spans 14 residues. The DNA of the CDR3 is TGTGCCAGCAGTCCAATTAGGGGGAATGAAAAACTGTTTTTT. It translates to CASSPIRGNEKLFF.

V and J are TRBV20-1 and TRBJ2-5; possibly TRBD2 for D (5 bases). The closer fit of TRBJ2-7 to the DNA end suggests the J call may be wrong. The CDR3 is 13 residues long. CDR1 and CDR2 from the germline V gene are DFQATT and SNEGSKA (reference sequence). The CDR3, as DNA: TGCAGTGCTAGTGACCTTACTAGCTACGAGCAGTACTTC. This sequence encodes CSASDLTSYEQYF.

This chain uses TRBV2 with TRBJ2-3; D might be TRBD2 (7 bases). Germline V lookup: CDR1 SNHLY, CDR2 FYNNEI. The CDR3 length is 15 residues. V dropped 2 bases and J dropped 4 bases, with 13 bases sitting between them. The CDR3 sequence: CASSERGGRSDTQYF. The DNA of the CDR3 is TGTGCCAGCAGTGAAAGGGGGGGCCGGTCAGATACGCAGTATTTT. The entire variable domain, with the rest obtained from reference TRBV2 and TRBJ2-3, is as follows: EPEVTQTPSHQVTQMGQEVILRCVPISNHLYFYWYRQILGQKVEFLVSFYNNEISEKSEIFDDQFSVERPDGSNFTLKIRSTKLEDSAMYFCASSERGGRSDTQYFGPGTRLTVL.

The CDR3 DNA sequence: TGTGCCAGCAAGGGCTTTGGCTACACCTTC. Residues: CASKGFGYTF. The gene calls are TRBV2 and TRBJ1-2; no clear D. The length of the CDR3 is 10 residues. The germline CDR1 and CDR2 sequences are SNHLY and FYNNEI. V was cut by 7 bases and J by 7 bases, with 7 bases left in between.

Regarding this clonotype: An end of the junction differs from the germline gene, which may be a read error. The rearrangement uses TRBV12-3 or TRBV12-4 and TRBJ2-3; a weak D match, TRBD2 (5 bases). The CDR3 totals 12 residues. CDR3 sequence reads: CASSGPLDAQYF. Written as DNA, the CDR3 is TGTGCCAGCAGTGGACCACTAGATGCGCAGTATTTT.

The chain combines TRBV12-3 or TRBV12-4 with TRBJ2-1, with a tentative D call TRBD2 (5 bases). The J call may be in error: the DNA end matches TRBJ2-7 better. The CDR3 covers 15 residues. The CDR3 DNA sequence: TGTGCCAGCAGCCCTACTAGGCCCAACTACAATGAGCAGTACTTC. It specifies CASSPTRPNYNEQYF.

This chain connects TRBV18 to TRBJ2-7; D is unresolved. Germline V gene sequence: CDR1 KGHSH, CDR2 LQKENI. CDR3 length: 14 residues. Between the trimmed V and J ends, which lost 2 bases and 10 bases, there was a span of 18 bases. The CDR3 DNA follows: TGTGCCAGCTCACCAGACTCCCCGTCGCGGATTCAGTACTTC. Protein product: CASSPDSPSRIQYF.

This clonotype was detected ten times or more. This chain uses TRBV10-3 with TRBJ2-1, with D unresolved. Per germline, CDR1 ENHRY and CDR2 SYGVKD. V lost 6 bases, J lost 7 bases, and 10 bases lay in between. This CDR3 is built from 12 residues. The CDR3 loop is CAIRGPMNEQFF. For the CDR3, the DNA is TGTGCCATCAGGGGTCCGATGAATGAGCAGTTCTTC.

This clonotype was seen at least ten times. The chain employs TRBV10-3 and TRBJ1-2; D may be TRBD1 (5 bases). Germline V gene sequence: CDR1 ENHRY, CDR2 SYGVKD. Trimming cost V 2 bases and J 7 bases, with 5 bases left between them. The CDR3 loop spans 11 amino acids. The CDR3 sequence is CAISEQGGYTF. CDR3 nucleotide sequence: TGTGCCATCAGTGAGCAGGGTGGCTACACCTTC.